Listed below are T cell receptor beta chains from one sample, sequenced in a study of shared clonotypes between healthy human individuals. The method was immunoSEQ multiplex PCR; TCRdb's version includes in-frame clones alone and lacks a portion of them. The sample has roughly 2.2 million clones, roughly 90% seen once. Sequencing input: naive CD4+ T cells from PBMCs. Receptors were obtained from a man between 18 and 35 years old in good health. Some clones in this sample may be carry-over from other donors' samples. Both conserved end residues are part of each CDR3. A D gene is named only where the DNA matches it firmly. Not all rows give a size; the values are once, few, many and, for expanded clones, a class.

size: NA
D: NA
V: TRBV29-1
J: TRBJ2-2
DNA: TGCAGCGTTGAAGAAGGTCAGGGCACCGGGGAGCTGTTTTTT
CDR3: CSVEEGQGTGELFF

size: NA
D: TRBD1
V: TRBV5-1
J: TRBJ1-1
DNA: TGCGCCAGCAGCCCCACGGACAGGGTGAACACTGAAGCTTTCTTT
CDR3: CASSPTDRVNTEAFF

size: few
D: NA
V: TRBV30
J: TRBJ1-1
DNA: TGTGCCTGGAGTGTACGATCGACAGCTGAAGCTTTCTTT
CDR3: CAWSVRSTAEAFF

size: NA
D: TRBD2
V: TRBV4-2
J: TRBJ2-5
DNA: TGTGCCAGCAGCCGGGGACTAGCCGAAGAGACCCAGTACTTC
CDR3: CASSRGLAEETQYF

size: NA
D: TRBD2
V: TRBV7-9
J: TRBJ2-7
DNA: TGTGCCAGCAGTTCCGGGACTAGCGGAACAAATCAGTACTTC
CDR3: CASSSGTSGTNQYF

size: NA
D: NA
V: TRBV5-5
J: TRBJ2-3
DNA: TGTGCCAGCAGCTCCCACAGCACAGATACGCAGTATTTT
CDR3: CASSSHSTDTQYF

size: NA
D: NA
V: TRBV7-2
J: TRBJ2-3
DNA: TGTGCCAGCAGCTTAGAACTGCCACCCGGTACGCAGTATTTT
CDR3: CASSLELPPGTQYF

size: NA
D: TRBD2
V: TRBV4-3
J: TRBJ2-3
DNA: TGCGCCAGCAGCCAAGTTCTAGCGGGAGACACAGATACGCAGTATTTT
CDR3: CASSQVLAGDTDTQYF

size: once
D: NA
V: TRBV4-1
J: TRBJ1-5
DNA: TGCGCCAGCAGCCCGGCTAGAGGGGGAGGGGGTTATCAGCCCCAGCATTTT
CDR3: CASSPARGGGGYQPQHF

size: NA
D: NA
V: TRBV7-3
J: TRBJ2-2
DNA: TGTGCCAGCAGCCCAAGGGGAGACTACGACACCGGGGAGCTGTTTTTT
CDR3: CASSPRGDYDTGELFF

size: NA
D: TRBD2
V: TRBV7-9
J: TRBJ2-7
DNA: TGTGCCAGCAGCTTACTTGCGGGAGGCTCCTACGAGCAGTACTTC
CDR3: CASSLLAGGSYEQYF

size: NA
D: NA
V: TRBV13
J: TRBJ2-3
DNA: TGTGCCAGCAGCTGGGATGGTGTCGGCAATGCAGATACGCAGTATTTT
CDR3: CASSWDGVGNADTQYF

size: NA
D: NA
V: TRBV15
J: TRBJ1-5
DNA: TGTGCCACCAGCAGCAGCCAGGTGTATAGCAATCAGCCCCAGCATTTT
CDR3: CATSSSQVYSNQPQHF

size: NA
D: NA
V: TRBV5-1
J: TRBJ1-1
DNA: TGCGCCAGCAGCTCGCAAAATCCGAAAAACACTGAAGCTTTCTTT
CDR3: CASSSQNPKNTEAFF

size: NA
D: TRBD1
V: TRBV18
J: TRBJ2-1
DNA: TGTGCCAGCTCGGCAAGCGGACAGGAAGGTGAGCAGTTCTTC
CDR3: CASSASGQEGEQFF

size: NA
D: NA
V: TRBV5-1
J: TRBJ2-7
DNA: TGCGCCAGCAGCCCGTCGGGCCCGGAGCAGTACTTC
CDR3: CASSPSGPEQYF